The TCR beta chain described here comes from a study of neurological immune-mediated disorders. This clonotype was counted at least ten times. PBMCs stored at -80 C, numbering 2 million, were the origin of the unsorted libraries. The J segment lost 4 bases and the V segment lost 5 bases, leaving 7 bases of the junction unmatched. The CDR3 runs 16 residues. Germline V gene data show CDR1 as SGHAT and CDR2 as FQNNGV. TCRdb reanalysed the 5' RACE reads using MiXCR and keeps one entry per CDR3 protein. The repertoire holds about 52,000 distinct CDR3 sequences, with 3.8% as singletons. The rearrangement links TRBV11-2 to TRBJ2-2; the match to TRBD2 covers 10 bases. This TCR derives from a man aged 60 to 75 with multiple sclerosis. Sequenced input: PBMCs. CDR3 coding DNA: TGTGCCAGCAGCCTGGTAGCGGGGGGAAGCACCGGGGAGCTGTTTTTT. It is translated as CASSLVAGGSTGELFF.